Following are 18 T cell receptor beta chains from one sample sequenced in a study of blood T cell repertoires in COVID-19. The assay was immunoSEQ multiplex PCR, and TCRdb's table has in-frame clones only and misses some. This sample has approximately 77,000 clones, with 80% found just once. Sequencing used peripheral blood. The receptors derive from a woman between 65 and 79 years old with acute or convalescent COVID-19.

V gene TRBV20-1 combines with J gene TRBJ1-6, with D unresolved. The CDR3 extends over 12 amino acids. Trimming stripped 3 bases from V and 7 bases from J, with 7 bases between. CDR1 and CDR2 from the germline V gene are DFQATT and SNEGSKA (reference sequence). The DNA of the CDR3 is TGCAGTGCTAGTGGTCAGAATTCACCCCTCCACTTT. This sequence encodes CSASGQNSPLHF.

The chain employs TRBV7-2 and TRBJ2-3; the match to TRBD2 covers 11 bases. This CDR3 spans 16 amino acids. CDR1 is SGHTA, CDR2 FQGNSA, per germline. The junction had 10 bases not matched to a gene; V was cut back by 5 bases and J by 6 bases. The DNA of the CDR3 is TGTGCCAGCAGCCTACTTAGCGGGGGGGCAGGGGATACGCAGTATTTT. This encodes CASSLLSGGAGDTQYF.

V usage is TRBV20-1 and J usage is TRBJ2-7; 7 bases fit TRBD1. The CDR3 has 14 residues. Germline CDR1 and CDR2: DFQATT and SNEGSKA (reference sequence). The trim removed 3 bases at V and 3 bases at J, leaving 8 bases unmatched. CDR3 residues: CSASIPGTVYEQYF. In DNA form, the CDR3 reads TGCAGTGCTAGTATCCCCGGGACAGTCTACGAGCAGTACTTC.

The chain uses TRBV7-9 and TRBJ2-1, with 13 bases aligning to TRBD2. CDR1 SEHNR and CDR2 FQNEAQ come from the germline V gene (reference sequence). This CDR3 spans 17 amino acids. The ends lost 5 bases at V and 8 bases at J; junction bases unmatched: 12. The CDR3 loop is CASSPQAGLAGEDEQFF. CDR3 bases: TGTGCCAGCAGCCCACAAGCCGGACTAGCGGGGGAAGATGAGCAGTTCTTC.

This clone was detected ten times or more. This sequence joins TRBV19 and TRBJ2-5; D may be TRBD2 (5 bases). CDR1 is LNHDA and CDR2 is SQIVND in the germline V gene (reference sequence). This CDR3 spans 16 amino acids. V lost 5 bases and J 6 bases, leaving 22 bases between the germline ends. The CDR3 reads CASSVRTDVGVKTQYF. The DNA for the CDR3 is TGTGCCAGTAGTGTAAGGACCGATGTCGGGGTCAAGACCCAGTACTTC. The whole variable domain, filled in from reference TRBV19 and TRBJ2-5, reads DGGITQSPKYLFRKEGQNVTLSCEQNLNHDAMYWYRQDPGQGLRLIYYSQIVNDFQKGDIAEGYSVSREKKESFPLTVTSAQKNPTAFYLCASSVRTDVGVKTQYFGPGTRLLVL.

J is TRBJ1-6 and V is TRBV9; a weak D match, TRBD1 (5 bases). The V end was cut by 4 bases, the J end by 9 bases, with 17 bases between. The CDR3 runs 15 residues. Germline V CDR1 and CDR2: SGDLS, YYNGEE. CDR3 sequence (DNA): TGTGCCAGCAGCCCCCGGGAGGGGCAAGCTTCACCCCTCCACTTT. Translation gives CASSPREGQASPLHF.

This clone appeared a few times. The chain joins TRBV19 to TRBJ1-2; 7 bases are a match to TRBD1. The V gene end was trimmed by 5 bases and the J gene end by 3 bases; junction bases not matched to a gene: 21. The V gene's germline CDR1 is LNHDA and CDR2 SQIVND (reference sequence). The CDR3 is made up of 19 amino acids. The CDR3 loop reads CASSPQIRGSGFMDYGYTF. The CDR3 DNA is TGTGCCAGTAGTCCGCAAATCAGGGGGTCTGGATTTATGGACTATGGCTACACCTTC.

V and J are TRBV4-3 and TRBJ2-1; TRBD1 is a possible D gene (5 bases). The germline CDR1 and CDR2 sequences are LGHNA and YSLEER. Between the trimmed V and J ends, which lost 0 bases and 9 bases, there was a span of 6 bases. This CDR3 has 12 residues. CDR3 sequence (DNA): TGCGCCAGCAGCCAAGAAAGGGGTGAGCAGTTCTTC. Its translation: CASSQERGEQFF.

CDR3: CASRRDGGETDTQYF. For the CDR3, the DNA is TGTGCCAGCAGAAGGGACGGGGGGGAGACAGATACGCAGTATTTT. This chain uses TRBV7-9 with TRBJ2-3, with TRBD2 identical over 8 bases. The germline V gene has CDR1 SEHNR and CDR2 FQNEAQ (reference sequence). J gave up 3 bases and V 6 bases, and 8 bases lay outside the gene matches. The CDR3 is 15 amino acids.

This chain joins TRBV6-5 and TRBJ1-5, with D hard to call. CDR1 is MNHEY and CDR2 is SVGAGI in the germline V gene. Between the trimmed V and J ends, which lost 2 bases and 9 bases, there was a span of 8 bases. The CDR3 covers 12 residues. DNA of the CDR3: TGTGCCAGCAGTTACCCTCGAGGGCCCCAGCATTTT. It translates to CASSYPRGPQHF.

The V call is TRBV12-5, the J call TRBJ2-7, with 9 bases aligning to TRBD1. Per the germline V gene, CDR1 is LGHNT and CDR2 is FRNRAP. CDR3 length: 14 amino acids. The trim removed 2 bases at V and 3 bases at J, leaving 2 bases unmatched. This chain's CDR3 is CASGLPGQGYEQYF. DNA for the CDR3: TGTGCTAGTGGTTTGCCGGGACAGGGCTACGAGCAGTACTTC.

The V and J genes are TRBV5-4 and TRBJ1-3; D is undetermined. The V end was cut by 1 base, the J end by 0 bases, with 8 bases between. This CDR3 region has 15 residues. CDR1 is SGHNT and CDR2 is YYREEE in the germline V gene (reference sequence). CDR3 region: CASSLYRDSGNTIYF. CDR3 DNA: TGTGCCAGCAGCTTGTACCGGGACTCTGGAAACACCATATATTTT.

This chain's CDR3 is CASSSGGFQETQYF. In nucleotides, the CDR3 is TGTGCCAGCAGTTCTGGCGGGTTCCAAGAGACCCAGTACTTC. The chain joins TRBV6-2 or TRBV6-3 to TRBJ2-5, with D possibly matching TRBD2 (5 bases). The germline V gene has CDR1 MNHEY and CDR2 SVGEGT. The CDR3 spans 14 residues. Trimming took off 4 bases at V and 1 base at J, with 10 bases between the two ends.

The chain combines TRBV6-6 with TRBJ2-7; 8 nucleotides align to TRBD2. The CDR3 is 13 residues long. The germline gives CDR1 MNHNY, CDR2 SVGAGI (reference sequence). J gave up 0 bases and V 8 bases, and 3 bases lay outside the gene matches. CDR3 coding DNA: TGTGCCAGCGGCCGGGGGGGCTCCTACGAGCAGTACTTC. It is translated as CASGRGGSYEQYF.

The V call is TRBV6-2 or TRBV6-3, the J call TRBJ2-7; 7 bases line up with TRBD2. CDR3 length: 15 residues. Trimming at V came to 6 bases and at J to 1 base, leaving 9 bases not matched to a gene. The germline CDR1 and CDR2 sequences are MNHEY and SVGEGT. The CDR3 protein is CASSRGGGGSYEQYF. CDR3 bases: TGTGCCAGCAGCCGTGGCGGGGGAGGGTCCTACGAGCAGTACTTC.

The chain links TRBV7-8 to TRBJ1-1, with D hard to call. V was trimmed by 5 bases and J by 2 bases, leaving 15 bases between them. The CDR3 runs 15 residues. Germline-derived CDR1 and CDR2 are SGHVS and FQNEAQ. CDR3 region: CASSAQRSRNTEAFF. Written as DNA, the CDR3 is TGTGCCAGCAGCGCCCAGAGGAGTCGAAACACTGAAGCTTTCTTT.

This clone has only one observation. The chain combines TRBV27 with TRBJ2-7, with TRBD2 matching 11 bases. J lost 2 bases, V lost 5 bases, and 5 bases had no gene match. The germline V gene has CDR1 MNHEY and CDR2 SMNVEV (reference sequence). CDR3 size: 15 residues. CDR3 sequence (DNA): TGTGCCAGCAGTATAGCGGGGGGGTATCCCTACGAGCAGTACTTC. Translated, it gives CASSIAGGYPYEQYF.

This clone was found many times. V is TRBV9 and J is TRBJ1-2; D is perhaps TRBD1 (6 bases). The CDR3 has 18 amino acids. The germline V gene has CDR1 SGDLS and CDR2 YYNGEE. The germline V and J ends were trimmed by 0 bases and 1 base, with 19 bases remaining between them. The CDR3 region has the DNA TGTGCCAGCAGCGTAGCGCAGGGGCCCGTCCCCTTTAACTATGGCTACACCTTC. Protein: CASSVAQGPVPFNYGYTF.